The present T cell receptor beta chain was sequenced within a study of blood T cell repertoires in COVID-19 (dated by TCRdb to about 2020). Regarding the complete study: Samples from collaborators originated in the United States, Italy and Spain and spanned both the acute and convalescent phases of COVID-19. The material from the prospective study consisted of cDNA or gDNA derived from T cells, B-cell-depleted T cells, or PBMCs. Deeply sampled blood TCRbeta repertoires from subjects exposed to, actively infected with, or recovered from COVID-19 were included in the dataset. The repertoires were released in a freely available public database meant as a resource for research on the immune response to SARS-CoV-2. The samples were drawn from the first 160 participants of the ongoing ImmuneRACE study and from over 950 subjects provided by 6 global collaborators. Sample metadata almost always included a de-identified subject ID, COVID-19 status, age in years and sex. Where available, HLA class I and class II types were taken from metadata supplied by the sample provider and were not determined by assay-based typing. Beyond this particular receptor, the publication reports: Clinical and demographic metadata were provided uncurated, with the amount varying by source and participant.

Trimming at the junction amounts to 5 bases on V and 0 bases on J, and the germline ends lie 5 bases apart. The CDR3 measures 11 amino acids from cysteine to phenylalanine. Kept here is only the CDR3 DNA, which spans 33 bases and is read in frame from base 1. CDR1 GTSNPN and CDR2 SVGIG are derived from the germline V gene (reference sequence). The immunoSEQ Assay, a bias-controlled multiplex PCR, was used to amplify TCRbeta CDR3 regions from genomic DNA. The authors' analysis ran thus. Within the assay, amplification of reference gene primers was used to estimate how many nucleated cells each sample contained. To quantify the absolute abundance of each unique TCRbeta CDR3 rearrangement, sequence reads were collapsed and filtered. For each sample, productive Simpson clonality was calculated as the square root of Simpson's diversity index across productive rearrangements. What TCRdb holds here is the immuneACCESS table cut down to in-frame rearrangements. Part of the clones is not present; checked against another copy, under half of the missing clones reflect an unresolved V gene, and the others are unexplained. The V and J calls and the clone size are those of that table, but D and trimming were determined from the DNA. The sample table records about 220,000 clones; under 90% of these occur just once. The biggest ten clones account for approximately 5.1% of the sample.

Points on this clone: Its antigen is unknown. No much larger clonotype is one base removed from it; base qualities were not supplied. The sample holds other DNA sequences that translate to the same CDR3.

Samples from volunteer blood donors who had recovered from COVID-19 were contributed by a second Seattle source. Collaborating institutions collected whole blood in K2EDTA tubes following their own protocols. For TCRbeta analysis, collaborator samples were shipped as frozen whole blood, as isolated PBMCs, or as DNA extracted from either sample type. This sequence originates from an older woman who had recovered from COVID-19. Sequencing was done on a sample of peripheral blood. The sequence links TRBV30 to TRBJ2-7; no confident D gene assignment can be made. The CDR3 region: CAWSHSYEQYF. The bases are TGTGCCTGGTCCCACTCCTACGAGCAGTACTTC.